The source of this T cell receptor beta chain is a study of blood T cell repertoires in COVID-19. This CDR3 region has 14 residues. The V gene's germline CDR1 is WNHNN and CDR2 SYGVQD (reference sequence). V was trimmed by 6 bases and J by 0 bases, leaving 6 bases between them. The protocol was immunoSEQ multiplex PCR, while the TCRdb copy is restricted to in-frame clones and leaves out a portion. The data show some 87,000 clones, approximately 80% seen once. Sequencing was carried out using peripheral blood. This rearrangement joins TRBV10-1 to TRBJ2-6; weak D call: TRBD1 (5 bases). The sequence derives from a human donor in a cohort sampled during active COVID-19. Here the CDR3 reads CASSRDSGANVLTF. CDR3 sequence (DNA): TGCGCCAGCAGCAGGGACTCTGGGGCCAACGTCCTGACTTTC.